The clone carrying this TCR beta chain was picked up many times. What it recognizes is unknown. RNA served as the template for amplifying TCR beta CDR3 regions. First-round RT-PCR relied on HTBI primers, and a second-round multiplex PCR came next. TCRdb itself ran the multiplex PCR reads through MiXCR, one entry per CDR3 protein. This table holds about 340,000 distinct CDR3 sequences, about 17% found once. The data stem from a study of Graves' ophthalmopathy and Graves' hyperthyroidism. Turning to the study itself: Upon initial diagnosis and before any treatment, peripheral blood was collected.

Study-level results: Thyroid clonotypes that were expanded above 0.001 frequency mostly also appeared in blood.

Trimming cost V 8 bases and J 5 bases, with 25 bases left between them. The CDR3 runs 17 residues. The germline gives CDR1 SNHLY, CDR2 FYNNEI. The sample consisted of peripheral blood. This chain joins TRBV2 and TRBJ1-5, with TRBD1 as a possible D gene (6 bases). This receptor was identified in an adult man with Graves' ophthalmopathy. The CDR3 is CASLGPMAHRAHQPQHF. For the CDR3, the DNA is TGTGCCAGCCTTGGTCCGATGGCTCACAGGGCCCATCAGCCCCAGCATTTT.